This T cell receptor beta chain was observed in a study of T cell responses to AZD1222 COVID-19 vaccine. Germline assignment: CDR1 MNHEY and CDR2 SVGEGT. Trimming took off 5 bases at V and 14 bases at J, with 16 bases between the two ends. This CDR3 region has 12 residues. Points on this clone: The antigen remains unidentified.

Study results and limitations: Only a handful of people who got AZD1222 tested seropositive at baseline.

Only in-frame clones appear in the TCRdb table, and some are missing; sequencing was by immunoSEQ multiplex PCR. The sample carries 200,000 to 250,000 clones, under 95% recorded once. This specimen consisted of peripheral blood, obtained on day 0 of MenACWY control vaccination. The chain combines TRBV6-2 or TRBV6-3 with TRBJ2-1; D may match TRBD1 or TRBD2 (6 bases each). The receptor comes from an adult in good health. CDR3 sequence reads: CASSPTGRGEFF. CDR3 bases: TGTGCCAGCAGTCCCACGGGAAGGGGGGAGTTCTTC.